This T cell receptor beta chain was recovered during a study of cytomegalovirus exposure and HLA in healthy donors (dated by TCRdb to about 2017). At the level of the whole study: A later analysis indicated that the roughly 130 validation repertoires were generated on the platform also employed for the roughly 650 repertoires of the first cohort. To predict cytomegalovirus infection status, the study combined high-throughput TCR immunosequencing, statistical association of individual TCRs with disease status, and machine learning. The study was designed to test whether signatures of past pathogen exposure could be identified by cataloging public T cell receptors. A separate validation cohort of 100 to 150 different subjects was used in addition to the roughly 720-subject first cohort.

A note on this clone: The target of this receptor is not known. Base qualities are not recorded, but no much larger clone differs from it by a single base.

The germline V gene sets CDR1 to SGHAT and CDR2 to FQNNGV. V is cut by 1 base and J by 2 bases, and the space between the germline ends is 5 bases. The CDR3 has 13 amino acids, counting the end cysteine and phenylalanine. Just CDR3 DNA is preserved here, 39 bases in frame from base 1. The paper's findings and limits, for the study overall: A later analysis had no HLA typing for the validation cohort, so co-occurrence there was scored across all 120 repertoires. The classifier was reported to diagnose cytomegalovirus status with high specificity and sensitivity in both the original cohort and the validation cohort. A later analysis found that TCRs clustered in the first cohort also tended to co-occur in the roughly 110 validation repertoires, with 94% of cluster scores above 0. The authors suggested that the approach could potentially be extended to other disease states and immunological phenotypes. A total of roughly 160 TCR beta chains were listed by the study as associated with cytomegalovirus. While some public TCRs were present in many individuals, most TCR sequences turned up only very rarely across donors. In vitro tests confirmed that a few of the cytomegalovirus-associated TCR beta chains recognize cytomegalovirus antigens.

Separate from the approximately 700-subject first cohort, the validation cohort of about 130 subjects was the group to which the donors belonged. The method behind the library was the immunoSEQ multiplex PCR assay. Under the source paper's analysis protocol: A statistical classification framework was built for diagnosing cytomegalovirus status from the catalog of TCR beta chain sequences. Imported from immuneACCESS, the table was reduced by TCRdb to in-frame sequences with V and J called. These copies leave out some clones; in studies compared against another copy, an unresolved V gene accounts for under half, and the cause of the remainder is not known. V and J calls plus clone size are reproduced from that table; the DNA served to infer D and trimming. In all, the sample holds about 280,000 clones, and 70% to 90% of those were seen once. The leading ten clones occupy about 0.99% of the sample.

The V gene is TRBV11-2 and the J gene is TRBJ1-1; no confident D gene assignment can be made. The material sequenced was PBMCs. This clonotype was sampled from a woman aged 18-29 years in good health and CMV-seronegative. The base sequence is TGTGCCAGCAGCTTAGTGCGTAACACTGAAGCTTTCTTT. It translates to CASSLVRNTEAFF.